This TCR beta chain was captured in a study of blood T cell repertoires in COVID-19. In the study overall: Samples representing acute and convalescent COVID-19 were sourced from the United States, Italy and Spain.

This CDR3 spans 13 amino acids. Between the trimmed V and J ends, which lost 3 bases and 2 bases, there was a span of 7 bases. Germline assignment: CDR1 MDHEN and CDR2 SYDVKM. Per the original data handling: Quantification of nucleated cells was approximated via reference gene primer amplification. Sequenced by immunoSEQ multiplex PCR; TCRdb stores in-frame clones only, minus some. V and J calls plus clone size are reproduced from that table; the DNA served to infer D and trimming. The sample carries 45,000 to 50,000 clones, 65% to 90% recorded once. V and J are TRBV28 and TRBJ1-2, with D maybe TRBD1 (5 bases). This sequence was found in a woman aged 80 or over with COVID-19, enrolled during active disease. The sequencing sample was made of peripheral blood. The CDR3: CASSFGGNYGYTF. As DNA, the CDR3 is TGTGCCAGCAGTTTTGGGGGGAACTATGGCTACACCTTC.